The rows below give T cell receptor beta chains drawn from one sample of a study of cytomegalovirus exposure and HLA in healthy donors. Sequencing used immunoSEQ multiplex PCR; TCRdb keeps in-frame clones, though not all of them. In the table there are some 150,000 clones, less than 85% of which are singletons. Sequenced input: PBMCs. The receptors were gathered from a man aged 35-49 years in good health and CMV-seronegative. The CDR3 runs from the conserved cysteine through the conserved F or W. Fields, in order: CDR3 DNA, CDR3 protein, D gene, clone size, V gene, J gene. A D gene is named only where the DNA matches it firmly. Not every row has a clone size; where given, it reads once, few, many or a size class.

CDR3 DNA: TGTGCCAGCAGCTCGACAAACTCTCGGGACAGGTATTCCGATGAGCAGTTCTTC
CDR3 protein: CASSSTNSRDRYSDEQFF
D gene: TRBD1
clone size: -
V gene: TRBV7-2
J gene: TRBJ2-1

CDR3 DNA: TGTGCCTGGGGCCCCGTTACAGGACCCTACGAGCAGTACTTC
CDR3 protein: CAWGPVTGPYEQYF
D gene: -
clone size: few
V gene: TRBV30
J gene: TRBJ2-7

CDR3 DNA: TGTGCCATTCTCAACCGCGCGTCATCCGAGCAGTACTTC
CDR3 protein: CAILNRASSEQYF
D gene: -
clone size: -
V gene: TRBV2
J gene: TRBJ2-7

CDR3 DNA: TGTGCCAGCAGCTTAGCCGGGACAGCGAACACTGAAGCTTTCTTT
CDR3 protein: CASSLAGTANTEAFF
D gene: TRBD1
clone size: -
V gene: TRBV7-8
J gene: TRBJ1-1

CDR3 DNA: TGTGCCTGCCACGGGCCCCTCCACTTT
CDR3 protein: CACHGPLHF
D gene: -
clone size: -
V gene: TRBV6-9
J gene: TRBJ1-6

CDR3 DNA: TGTGCCAGCAGCTTCGGACAAGCCGAGCAGTACTTC
CDR3 protein: CASSFGQAEQYF
D gene: -
clone size: -
V gene: TRBV7-2
J gene: TRBJ2-7

CDR3 DNA: TGTGCCAGCAGGGAGGTGGGGACAGATACGCAGTATTTT
CDR3 protein: CASREVGTDTQYF
D gene: -
clone size: -
V gene: TRBV6-1
J gene: TRBJ2-3

CDR3 DNA: TGTGCCAGCAGTTACTTGGCTCCGGGAGTCTCAGATACGCAGTATTTT
CDR3 protein: CASSYLAPGVSDTQYF
D gene: -
clone size: -
V gene: TRBV6-6
J gene: TRBJ2-3

CDR3 DNA: TGTGCCAGCAGGAGGACAGAAGTGTCCTACGAGCAGTACTTC
CDR3 protein: CASRRTEVSYEQYF
D gene: -
clone size: -
V gene: TRBV2
J gene: TRBJ2-7

CDR3 DNA: TGTGCCAGCAGCTTCGTTGCGACATCTTACGAGCAGTACTTC
CDR3 protein: CASSFVATSYEQYF
D gene: -
clone size: -
V gene: TRBV11-2
J gene: TRBJ2-7

CDR3 DNA: TGTGCCAGCAGCTTATTCCCCTTAGCGGGGGGGCGTTACAATGAGCAGTTCTTC
CDR3 protein: CASSLFPLAGGRYNEQFF
D gene: TRBD2
clone size: -
V gene: TRBV11-2
J gene: TRBJ2-1

CDR3 DNA: TGTGCCAGCACAGGAGGACTAGCGGGGGAGCAAGAGACCCAGTACTTC
CDR3 protein: CASTGGLAGEQETQYF
D gene: TRBD2
clone size: -
V gene: TRBV2
J gene: TRBJ2-5

CDR3 DNA: TGTGCCAGCAGCTTGTACGGGGGGGCCGGAACCGGGGAGCTGTTTTTT
CDR3 protein: CASSLYGGAGTGELFF
D gene: TRBD2
clone size: -
V gene: TRBV5-5
J gene: TRBJ2-2

CDR3 DNA: TGTGCCAGCAGCCAAGGGGGCGGGGGGCTTACCTTCTACGAGCAGTACTTC
CDR3 protein: CASSQGGGGLTFYEQYF
D gene: TRBD2
clone size: -
V gene: TRBV4-2
J gene: TRBJ2-7

CDR3 DNA: TGCGCCAGCAGCCAAGACAGTGGGGGGTGGAGAGAAAAACTGTTTTTT
CDR3 protein: CASSQDSGGWREKLFF
D gene: -
clone size: -
V gene: TRBV4-3
J gene: TRBJ1-4

CDR3 DNA: TGCGCCAGCAGCCAAGTGGGGGGGACCTACGAGCAGTACTTC
CDR3 protein: CASSQVGGTYEQYF
D gene: TRBD2
clone size: -
V gene: TRBV4-3
J gene: TRBJ2-7

CDR3 DNA: TGTGCCAGCAGCACGGGAGAAGATACGCAGTATTTT
CDR3 protein: CASSTGEDTQYF
D gene: -
clone size: few
V gene: TRBV11-3
J gene: TRBJ2-3

CDR3 DNA: TGTGCCAGCACCTCACAGGGTAGGGAGACCCAGTACTTC
CDR3 protein: CASTSQGRETQYF
D gene: -
clone size: -
V gene: TRBV7-9
J gene: TRBJ2-5

CDR3 DNA: TGTGCCAGCAGCAAACCGCAGGGGACAGCCCTCTCCCGTACAGGCTATGGCTACACCTTC
CDR3 protein: CASSKPQGTALSRTGYGYTF
D gene: -
clone size: -
V gene: TRBV21-1
J gene: TRBJ1-2

CDR3 DNA: TGTGCCAGCAGCACCGACAGGGTAAGGACAGATACGCAGTATTTT
CDR3 protein: CASSTDRVRTDTQYF
D gene: TRBD1
clone size: -
V gene: TRBV5-4
J gene: TRBJ2-3

CDR3 DNA: TGCGCCAGCAGCGCACAGGGGGGCGGTTCACACAATGAGCAGTTCTTC
CDR3 protein: CASSAQGGGSHNEQFF
D gene: TRBD1
clone size: -
V gene: TRBV5-1
J gene: TRBJ2-1

CDR3 DNA: TGCAGCGTACAGACGCGGGCCATTCACAATGAGCAGTTCTTC
CDR3 protein: CSVQTRAIHNEQFF
D gene: -
clone size: -
V gene: TRBV29-1
J gene: TRBJ2-1

CDR3 DNA: TGTGCCAGCAGTTACGAGCTTACCTACGAGCAGTACTTC
CDR3 protein: CASSYELTYEQYF
D gene: -
clone size: -
V gene: TRBV6-5
J gene: TRBJ2-7

CDR3 DNA: TGTGCCAGCAGCCCCGGACTAGCGGGGGGGCTTTTGGAGACCCAGTACTTC
CDR3 protein: CASSPGLAGGLLETQYF
D gene: TRBD2
clone size: -
V gene: TRBV9
J gene: TRBJ2-5

CDR3 DNA: TGTGCCAGCTTTAGAACGGGGGTTCCCGAGTACGAGCAGTACTTC
CDR3 protein: CASFRTGVPEYEQYF
D gene: -
clone size: -
V gene: TRBV11-2
J gene: TRBJ2-7

CDR3 DNA: TGTGCCAGCGGCTCGACAGAGAACACTGAAGCTTTCTTT
CDR3 protein: CASGSTENTEAFF
D gene: -
clone size: -
V gene: TRBV28
J gene: TRBJ1-1

CDR3 DNA: TGTGCCAGCAGGGCCGGGACAATTAATGAAAAACTGTTTTTT
CDR3 protein: CASRAGTINEKLFF
D gene: -
clone size: -
V gene: TRBV2
J gene: TRBJ1-4

CDR3 DNA: TGCGCCAGCAGCCTGGGAGGGACCGGGGAGCTGTTTTTT
CDR3 protein: CASSLGGTGELFF
D gene: TRBD2
clone size: -
V gene: TRBV5-1
J gene: TRBJ2-2

CDR3 DNA: TGCGCCAGCAGCCAAGATCAGGAGACCCAGTACTTC
CDR3 protein: CASSQDQETQYF
D gene: -
clone size: -
V gene: TRBV4-1
J gene: TRBJ2-5

CDR3 DNA: TGTGCCAGCAGCTTAGCCGGCCAGGGGCCCGAAAAACTGTTTTTT
CDR3 protein: CASSLAGQGPEKLFF
D gene: -
clone size: -
V gene: TRBV7-9
J gene: TRBJ1-4

CDR3 DNA: TGTGCCAGCAGCTTATCGGGGGGGGGAGAAGGCTACACCTTC
CDR3 protein: CASSLSGGGEGYTF
D gene: -
clone size: -
V gene: TRBV7-9
J gene: TRBJ1-2

CDR3 DNA: TGCATCGTAGGGGGCGAGGGCGGCTACACCTTC
CDR3 protein: CIVGGEGGYTF
D gene: TRBD1
clone size: -
V gene: TRBV20-1
J gene: TRBJ1-2

CDR3 DNA: TGTGCCAGCAGCAGGACAGGGGTGGATCAGCCCCAGCATTTT
CDR3 protein: CASSRTGVDQPQHF
D gene: TRBD1
clone size: -
V gene: TRBV27
J gene: TRBJ1-5

CDR3 DNA: TGTGCCAGCAGCCCCGACAGGCCAGATACGCAGTATTTT
CDR3 protein: CASSPDRPDTQYF
D gene: -
clone size: once
V gene: TRBV7-9
J gene: TRBJ2-3

CDR3 DNA: TGTGCCAGCAGAAGAGCGGGGGGACAATACAATGAGCAGTTCTTC
CDR3 protein: CASRRAGGQYNEQFF
D gene: TRBD2
clone size: -
V gene: TRBV5-4
J gene: TRBJ2-1

CDR3 DNA: TGTGCCAGTAGCTCGGACAGGGGAACTGAAGCTTTCTTT
CDR3 protein: CASSSDRGTEAFF
D gene: TRBD1
clone size: once
V gene: TRBV19
J gene: TRBJ1-1

CDR3 DNA: TGCGCCAGCAGCCAGGGCGGGGGGCCGGAGACCCAGTACTTC
CDR3 protein: CASSQGGGPETQYF
D gene: TRBD2
clone size: -
V gene: TRBV4-1
J gene: TRBJ2-5